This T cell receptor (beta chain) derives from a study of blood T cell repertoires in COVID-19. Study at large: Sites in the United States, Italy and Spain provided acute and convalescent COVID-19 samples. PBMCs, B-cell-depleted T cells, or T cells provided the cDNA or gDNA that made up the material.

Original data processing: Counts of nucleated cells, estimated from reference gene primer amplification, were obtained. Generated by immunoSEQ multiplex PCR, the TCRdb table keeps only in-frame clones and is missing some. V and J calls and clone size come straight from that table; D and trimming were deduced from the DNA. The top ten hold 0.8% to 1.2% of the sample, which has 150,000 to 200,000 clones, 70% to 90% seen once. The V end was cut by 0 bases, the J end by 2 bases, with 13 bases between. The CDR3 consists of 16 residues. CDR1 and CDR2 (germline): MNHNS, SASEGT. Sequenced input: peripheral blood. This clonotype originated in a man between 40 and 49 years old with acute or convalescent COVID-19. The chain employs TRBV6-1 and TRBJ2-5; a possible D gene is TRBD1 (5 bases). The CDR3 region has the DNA TGTGCCAGCAGTGAAGCGCTTCAGGGCGGACAAGAGACCCAGTACTTC. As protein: CASSEALQGGQETQYF.